The rows below give T cell receptor beta chains drawn from one sample of a study of CXCR3-negative and CXCR3-positive naive CD8 T cells. TCRdb re-called the 5' RACE reads, yielding one record per CDR3 amino acid sequence without DNA. The repertoire table contains 150,000 to 180,000 distinct CDR3 sequences. The specimen was naive CXCR3+ CD8+ T cells from blood. These receptors were collected from a human donor in good health. Some clones in this sample may be carry-over from other donors' samples. The CDR3 runs from the conserved cysteine through the conserved F or W.

J | V | CDR3
TRBJ1-1 | TRBV5-6 | CASSFRGPLNTEAFF
TRBJ2-1 | TRBV10-3 | CASSLSRTGFYNEQFF
TRBJ2-2 | TRBV6-1 | CASSADRGGLAVESGELFF
TRBJ2-1 | TRBV7-7 | CASSLLDSAYNEQFF
TRBJ2-2 | TRBV9 | CASSVGGGSSTGELFF
TRBJ2-7 | TRBV19 | CASSVYSGTGSYEQYF
TRBJ2-2 | TRBV14 | CASSQLVPGHLTGELFF
TRBJ1-2 | TRBV7-9 | CASSLPVESTNYGYTF
TRBJ1-1 | TRBV7-9 | CASSSGRRVNTEAFF
TRBJ2-1 | TRBV10-3 | CAIGGGPGNEQFF
TRBJ1-1 | TRBV28 | CASREELNTEAFF
TRBJ2-5 | TRBV2 | CASRPRRGLGETQYF
TRBJ1-1 | TRBV6-2/TRBV6-3 | CASSPDSPRISWVNTEAFF
TRBJ2-3 | TRBV20-1 | CSASARTGWGTDTQYF
TRBJ1-1 | TRBV7-9 | CASSPIQTEAFF
TRBJ2-7 | TRBV12-3/TRBV12-4 | CASTPEGTSSYEQYF
TRBJ2-2 | TRBV7-9 | CASSDASGGRYTGELFF
TRBJ2-7 | TRBV5-5 | CASSQGTHGTYEQYF
TRBJ2-5 | TRBV28 | CASSFVGFPGGETQYF
TRBJ1-5 | TRBV6-1 | CASAPRNQPQHF
TRBJ2-1 | TRBV25-1 | CASSAEVPDEQFF
TRBJ2-4 | TRBV28 | CASTVITTAPLAKNIQYF
TRBJ2-5 | TRBV18 | CASMDWGETQYF
TRBJ2-3 | TRBV28 | CASGRRRTSGGDTQYF